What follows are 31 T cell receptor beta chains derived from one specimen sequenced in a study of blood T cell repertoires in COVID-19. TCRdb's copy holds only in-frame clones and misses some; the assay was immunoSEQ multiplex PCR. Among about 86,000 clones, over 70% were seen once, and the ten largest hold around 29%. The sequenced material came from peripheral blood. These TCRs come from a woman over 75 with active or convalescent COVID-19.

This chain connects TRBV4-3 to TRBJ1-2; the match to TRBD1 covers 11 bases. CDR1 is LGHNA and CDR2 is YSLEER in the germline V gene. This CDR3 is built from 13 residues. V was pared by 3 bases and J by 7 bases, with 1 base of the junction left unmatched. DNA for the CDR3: TGCGCCAGCAGCCACGGACAGGGGGCTGGCTACACCTTC. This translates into CASSHGQGAGYTF.

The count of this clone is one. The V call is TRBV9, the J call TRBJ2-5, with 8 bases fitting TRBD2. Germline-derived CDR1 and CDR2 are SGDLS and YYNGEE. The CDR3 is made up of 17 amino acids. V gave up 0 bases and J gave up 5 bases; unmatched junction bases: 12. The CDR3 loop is CASSVDASGRSGETQYF. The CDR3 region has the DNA TGTGCCAGCAGCGTAGACGCTAGCGGGCGATCAGGGGAGACCCAGTACTTC.

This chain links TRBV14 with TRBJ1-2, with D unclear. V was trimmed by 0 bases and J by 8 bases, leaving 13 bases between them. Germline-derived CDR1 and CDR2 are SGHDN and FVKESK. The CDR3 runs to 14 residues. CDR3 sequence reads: CASSQDFVPAGYTF. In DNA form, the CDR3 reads TGTGCCAGCAGCCAAGATTTTGTTCCCGCGGGCTACACCTTC.

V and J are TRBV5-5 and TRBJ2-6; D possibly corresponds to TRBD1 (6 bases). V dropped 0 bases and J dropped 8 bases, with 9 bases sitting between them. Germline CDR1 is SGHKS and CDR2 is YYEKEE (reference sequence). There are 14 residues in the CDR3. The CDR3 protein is CASSLGQATNVLTF. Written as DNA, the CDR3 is TGTGCCAGCAGCTTGGGACAGGCTACCAACGTCCTGACTTTC. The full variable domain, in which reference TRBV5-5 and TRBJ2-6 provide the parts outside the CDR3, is DAGVTQSPTHLIKTRGQQVTLRCSPISGHKSVSWYQQVLGQGPQFIFQYYEKEERGRGNFPDRFSARQFPNYSSELNVNALLLGDSALYLCASSLGQATNVLTFGAGSRLTVL.

The CDR3, as DNA: TGTGCCAGTAGTTCACCAACTACGGGTGTCACTGAAGCTTTCTTT. Its protein is CASSSPTTGVTEAFF. This chain connects TRBV19 to TRBJ1-1; D is unclear. Germline-derived CDR1 and CDR2 are LNHDA and SQIVND (reference sequence). This CDR3 spans 15 amino acids. The V and J ends lost 5 bases and 4 bases respectively, with 17 bases between them.

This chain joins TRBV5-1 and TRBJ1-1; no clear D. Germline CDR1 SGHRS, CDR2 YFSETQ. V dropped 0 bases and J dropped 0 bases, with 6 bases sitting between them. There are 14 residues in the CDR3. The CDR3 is CASSLGAMNTEAFF. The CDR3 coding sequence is TGCGCCAGCAGCTTGGGGGCGATGAACACTGAAGCTTTCTTT.

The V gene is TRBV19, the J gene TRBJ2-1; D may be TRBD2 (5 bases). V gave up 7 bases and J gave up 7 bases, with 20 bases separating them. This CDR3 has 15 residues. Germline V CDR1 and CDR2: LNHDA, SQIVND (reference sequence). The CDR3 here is CASTQGRHGNNEQFF. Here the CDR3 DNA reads TGTGCCAGTACTCAAGGGAGACACGGGAATAATGAGCAGTTCTTC.

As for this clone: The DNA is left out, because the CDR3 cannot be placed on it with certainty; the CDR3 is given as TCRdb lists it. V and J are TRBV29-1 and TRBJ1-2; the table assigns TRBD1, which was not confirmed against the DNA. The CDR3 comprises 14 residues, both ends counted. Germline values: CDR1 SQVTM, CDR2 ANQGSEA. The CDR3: CSVPFSGQGGGYTF.

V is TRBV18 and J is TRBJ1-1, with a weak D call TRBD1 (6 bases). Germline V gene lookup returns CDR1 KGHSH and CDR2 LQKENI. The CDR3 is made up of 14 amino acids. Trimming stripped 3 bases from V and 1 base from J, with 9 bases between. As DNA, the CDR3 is TGTGCCAGCTCACCGACAGGAGGGAACACTGAAGCTTTCTTT. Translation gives CASSPTGGNTEAFF. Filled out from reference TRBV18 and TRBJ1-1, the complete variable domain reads NAGVMQNPRHLVRRRGQEARLRCSPMKGHSHVYWYRQLPEEGLKFMVYLQKENIIDESGMPKERFSAEFPKEGPSILRIQQVVRGDSAAYFCASSPTGGNTEAFFGQGTRLTVV.

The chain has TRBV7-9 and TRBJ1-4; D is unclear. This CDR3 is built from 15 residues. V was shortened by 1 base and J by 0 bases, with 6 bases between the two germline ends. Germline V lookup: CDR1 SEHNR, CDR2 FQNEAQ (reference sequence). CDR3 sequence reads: CASSLVSATNEKLFF. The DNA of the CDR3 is TGTGCCAGCAGCTTAGTGAGCGCAACTAATGAAAAACTGTTTTTT.

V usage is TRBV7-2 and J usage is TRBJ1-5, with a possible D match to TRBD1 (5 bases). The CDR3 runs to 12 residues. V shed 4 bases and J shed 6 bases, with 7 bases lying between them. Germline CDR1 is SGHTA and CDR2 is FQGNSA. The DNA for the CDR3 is TGTGCCAGCAGCTACGGGGGTCAGCCCCAGCATTTT. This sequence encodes CASSYGGQPQHF. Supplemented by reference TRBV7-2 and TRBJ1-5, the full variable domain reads GAGVSQSPSNKVTEKGKDVELRCDPISGHTALYWYRQSLGQGLEFLIYFQGNSAPDKSGLPSDRFSAERTGGSVSTLTIQRTQQEDSAVYLCASSYGGQPQHFGDGTRLSIL.

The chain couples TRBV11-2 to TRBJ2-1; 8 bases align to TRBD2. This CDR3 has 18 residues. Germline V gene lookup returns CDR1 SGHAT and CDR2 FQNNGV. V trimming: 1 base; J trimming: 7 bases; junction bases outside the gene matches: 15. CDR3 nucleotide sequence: TGTGCCAGCAGCTTAGGAAGTCACCCAGCGGGAGTCATAAATGAGCAGTTCTTC. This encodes CASSLGSHPAGVINEQFF.

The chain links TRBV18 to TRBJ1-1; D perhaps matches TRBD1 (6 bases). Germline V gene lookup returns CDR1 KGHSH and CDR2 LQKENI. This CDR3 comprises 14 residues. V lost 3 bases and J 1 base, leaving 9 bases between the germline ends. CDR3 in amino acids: CASSPAGANTEAFF. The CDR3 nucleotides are TGTGCCAGCTCACCTGCAGGGGCGAACACTGAAGCTTTCTTT.

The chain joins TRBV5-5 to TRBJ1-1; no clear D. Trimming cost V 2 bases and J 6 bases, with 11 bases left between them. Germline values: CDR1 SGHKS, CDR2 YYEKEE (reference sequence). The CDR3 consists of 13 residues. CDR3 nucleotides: TGTGCCAGCAGCTTTACGGTTGTCCCTGAAGCTTTCTTT. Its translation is CASSFTVVPEAFF. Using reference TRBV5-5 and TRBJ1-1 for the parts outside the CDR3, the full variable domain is DAGVTQSPTHLIKTRGQQVTLRCSPISGHKSVSWYQQVLGQGPQFIFQYYEKEERGRGNFPDRFSARQFPNYSSELNVNALLLGDSALYLCASSFTVVPEAFFGQGTRLTVV.

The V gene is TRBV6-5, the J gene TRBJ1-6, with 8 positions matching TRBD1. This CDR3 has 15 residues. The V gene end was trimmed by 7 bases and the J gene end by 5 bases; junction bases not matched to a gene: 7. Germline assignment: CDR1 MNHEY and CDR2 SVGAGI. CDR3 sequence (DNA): TGTGCCAGCACCTACCGGACAGGGCATAATTCACCCCTCCACTTT. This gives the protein CASTYRTGHNSPLHF.

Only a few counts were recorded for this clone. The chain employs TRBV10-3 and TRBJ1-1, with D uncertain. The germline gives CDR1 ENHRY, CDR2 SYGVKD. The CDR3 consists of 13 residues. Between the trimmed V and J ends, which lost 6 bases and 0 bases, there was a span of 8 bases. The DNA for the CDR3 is TGTGCCATCAGACCAGGATTGAACACTGAAGCTTTCTTT. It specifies CAIRPGLNTEAFF.

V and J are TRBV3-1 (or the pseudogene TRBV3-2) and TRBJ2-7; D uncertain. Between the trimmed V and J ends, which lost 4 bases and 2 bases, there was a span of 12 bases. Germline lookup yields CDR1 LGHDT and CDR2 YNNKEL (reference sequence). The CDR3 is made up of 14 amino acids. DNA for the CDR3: TGTGCCAGCAGCCTGGGCGTCCCGCCCTACGAGCAGTACTTC. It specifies CASSLGVPPYEQYF.

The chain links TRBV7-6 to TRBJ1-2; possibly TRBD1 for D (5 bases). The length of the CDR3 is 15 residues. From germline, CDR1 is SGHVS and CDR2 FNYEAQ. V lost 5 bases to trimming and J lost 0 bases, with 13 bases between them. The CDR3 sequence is CASSTGDRANYGYTF. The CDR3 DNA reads TGTGCCAGCAGCACCGGCGACAGAGCTAACTATGGCTACACCTTC.

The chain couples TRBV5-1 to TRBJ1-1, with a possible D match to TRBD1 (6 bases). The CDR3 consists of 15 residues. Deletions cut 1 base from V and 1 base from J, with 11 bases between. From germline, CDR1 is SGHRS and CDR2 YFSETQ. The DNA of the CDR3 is TGCGCCAGCAGCTTGCATGGACAGCCGAACACTGAAGCTTTCTTT. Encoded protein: CASSLHGQPNTEAFF.

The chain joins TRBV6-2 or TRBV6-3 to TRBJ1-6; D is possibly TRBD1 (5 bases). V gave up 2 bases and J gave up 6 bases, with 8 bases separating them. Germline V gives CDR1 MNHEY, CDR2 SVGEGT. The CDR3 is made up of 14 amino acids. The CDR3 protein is CASSYAGRNSPLHF. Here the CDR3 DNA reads TGTGCCAGCAGTTACGCAGGGCGTAATTCACCCCTCCACTTT.

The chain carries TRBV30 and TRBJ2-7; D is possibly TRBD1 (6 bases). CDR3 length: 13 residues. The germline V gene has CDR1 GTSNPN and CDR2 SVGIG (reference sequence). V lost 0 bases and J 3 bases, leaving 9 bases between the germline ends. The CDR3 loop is CAWSVNRDYEQYF. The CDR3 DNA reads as TGTGCCTGGAGTGTAAACAGGGACTACGAGCAGTACTTC.

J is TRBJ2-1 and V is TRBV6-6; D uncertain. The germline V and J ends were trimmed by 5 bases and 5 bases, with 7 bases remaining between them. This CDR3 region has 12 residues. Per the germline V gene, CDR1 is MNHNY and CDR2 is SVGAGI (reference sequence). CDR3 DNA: TGTGCCAGCAGTCCCACTAACAATGAGCAGTTCTTC. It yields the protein CASSPTNNEQFF.

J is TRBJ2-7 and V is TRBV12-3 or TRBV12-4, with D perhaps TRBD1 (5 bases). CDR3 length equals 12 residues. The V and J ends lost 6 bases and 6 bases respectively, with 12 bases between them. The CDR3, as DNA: TGTGCCAGCAGCCGGCAGGGTGCCGAGCAGTACTTC. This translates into CASSRQGAEQYF.

CDR3 sequence: CASSVAGQDEKLFF. The DNA for the CDR3 is TGTGCCAGCAGCGTAGCAGGGCAGGATGAAAAACTGTTTTTT. The rearrangement uses TRBV9 and TRBJ1-4; the D gene is possibly TRBD1 (5 bases). Trimming pared 0 bases from V and 6 bases from J, leaving 9 bases between. The CDR3 has 14 residues. Germline V lookup: CDR1 SGDLS, CDR2 YYNGEE. The variable domain in full, completed from reference TRBV9 and TRBJ1-4, reads DSGVTQTPKHLITATGQRVTLRCSPRSGDLSVYWYQQSLDQGLQFLIQYYNGEERAKGNILERFSAQQFPDLHSELNLSSLELGDSALYFCASSVAGQDEKLFFGSGTQLSVL.

The CDR3 bases are TGTGCCAGCAGTGAGTGGGGGCAGATCTATGGCTACACCTTC. It translates to CASSEWGQIYGYTF. This chain links TRBV2 with TRBJ1-2; TRBD1 might be the D (6 bases). Germline lookup yields CDR1 SNHLY and CDR2 FYNNEI. V lost 3 bases and J lost 4, with 12 bases in between. The CDR3 is 14 amino acids.

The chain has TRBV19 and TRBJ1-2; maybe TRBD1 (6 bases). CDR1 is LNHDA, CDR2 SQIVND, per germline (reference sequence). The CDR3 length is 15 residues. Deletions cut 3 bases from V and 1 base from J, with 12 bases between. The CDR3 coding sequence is TGTGCCAGTAGTATCGTGTCAGGGGATAACTATGGCTACACCTTC. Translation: CASSIVSGDNYGYTF. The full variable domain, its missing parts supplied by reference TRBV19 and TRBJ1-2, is DGGITQSPKYLFRKEGQNVTLSCEQNLNHDAMYWYRQDPGQGLRLIYYSQIVNDFQKGDIAEGYSVSREKKESFPLTVTSAQKNPTAFYLCASSIVSGDNYGYTFGSGTRLTVV.

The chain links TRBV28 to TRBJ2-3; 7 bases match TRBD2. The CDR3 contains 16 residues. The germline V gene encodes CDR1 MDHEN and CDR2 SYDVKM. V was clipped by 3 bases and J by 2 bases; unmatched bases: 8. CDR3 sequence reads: CASSFSSGVFTDTQYF. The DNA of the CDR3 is TGTGCCAGCAGTTTCTCGAGCGGGGTCTTCACAGATACGCAGTATTTT. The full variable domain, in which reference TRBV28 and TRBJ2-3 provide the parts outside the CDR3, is DVKVTQSSRYLVKRTGEKVFLECVQDMDHENMFWYRQDPGLGLRLIYFSYDVKMKEKGDIPEGYSVSREKKERFSLILESASTNQTSMYLCASSFSSGVFTDTQYFGPGTRLTVL.

CDR3 residues: CASSPPGNYGYTF. In DNA form, the CDR3 reads TGTGCCAGCAGCCCTCCAGGGAACTATGGCTACACCTTC. The gene calls are TRBV9 and TRBJ1-2; D may be TRBD1 (5 bases). Germline assignment: CDR1 SGDLS and CDR2 YYNGEE. The V and J ends lost 4 bases and 2 bases respectively, with 9 bases between them. The CDR3 length is 13 residues. Combining the CDR3 with reference TRBV9 and TRBJ1-2 gives the whole variable domain DSGVTQTPKHLITATGQRVTLRCSPRSGDLSVYWYQQSLDQGLQFLIQYYNGEERAKGNILERFSAQQFPDLHSELNLSSLELGDSALYFCASSPPGNYGYTFGSGTRLTVV.

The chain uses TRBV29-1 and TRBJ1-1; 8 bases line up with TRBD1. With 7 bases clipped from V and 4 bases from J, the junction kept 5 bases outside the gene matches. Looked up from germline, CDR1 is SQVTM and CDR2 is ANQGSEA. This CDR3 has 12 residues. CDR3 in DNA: TGCAGCGCATACACAGGGGGCACTGAAGCTTTCTTT. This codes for CSAYTGGTEAFF.

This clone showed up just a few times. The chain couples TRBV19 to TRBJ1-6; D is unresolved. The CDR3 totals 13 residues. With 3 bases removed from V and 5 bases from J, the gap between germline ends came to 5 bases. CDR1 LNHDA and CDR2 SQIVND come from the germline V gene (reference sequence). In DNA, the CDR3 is TGTGCCAGTAGTATTGTCGATAATTCACCCCTCCACTTT. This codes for CASSIVDNSPLHF.

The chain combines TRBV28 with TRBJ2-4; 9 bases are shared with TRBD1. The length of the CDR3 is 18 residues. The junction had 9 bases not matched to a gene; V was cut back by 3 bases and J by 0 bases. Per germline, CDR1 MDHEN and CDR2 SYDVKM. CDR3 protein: CASSFETGQGLAKNIQYF. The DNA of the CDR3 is TGTGCCAGCAGTTTCGAAACAGGACAGGGGCTAGCCAAAAACATTCAGTACTTC.